These 3 T cell receptor beta chains were all obtained from the same sample, sequenced in a study of identical twins. One entry per CDR3 protein results from TCRdb running MiXCR on the 5' RACE reads. The sample has 280,000 or so distinct CDR3 sequences; around 8.8% are singletons. The sample was also reused in another study, on yellow fever vaccine responses in identical twins.

Sequenced: memory (CD45RO+) T cells sorted from blood. The source is a woman aged 18-35 years in good health.

This clonotype was seen only a few times. J is TRBJ2-5 and V is TRBV2, with D hard to call. CDR3 length equals 15 residues. V was clipped by 2 bases and J by 1 base, with 11 bases between them. From germline, CDR1 is SNHLY and CDR2 FYNNEI. CDR3 sequence reads: CASSELKTIQETQYF. In nucleotides, the CDR3 is TGTGCCAGCAGTGAATTGAAGACAATCCAAGAGACCCAGTACTTC.

This clonotype was observed at least ten times. The chain recombines TRBV24-1 with TRBJ2-1; 9 bases are a match to TRBD1. This CDR3 region has 17 residues. Germline loops: CDR1 KGHDR, CDR2 SFDVKD. V lost 4 bases and J lost 9; bases outside the gene matches: 15. CDR3 in DNA: TGTGCCACCAGTGACCCTTGGTCCTCCGGGACAGGGACTGAGCAGTTCTTC. Its translation: CATSDPWSSGTGTEQFF.

This clonotype was seen once. A much bigger clone sits one base away, suggesting this may be a read error. This sequence joins TRBV11-2 and TRBJ2-1, with D perhaps TRBD1 or TRBD2 (5 bases each). Per the germline V gene, CDR1 is SGHAT and CDR2 is FQNNGV. The CDR3 loop spans 16 amino acids. CDR3 sequence: CASSLGAGSSFNEQFF. In nucleotides, the CDR3 is TGTGCCAGCAGCTTAGGAGCAGGGAGCTCCTTCAATGAGCAGTTCTTC.